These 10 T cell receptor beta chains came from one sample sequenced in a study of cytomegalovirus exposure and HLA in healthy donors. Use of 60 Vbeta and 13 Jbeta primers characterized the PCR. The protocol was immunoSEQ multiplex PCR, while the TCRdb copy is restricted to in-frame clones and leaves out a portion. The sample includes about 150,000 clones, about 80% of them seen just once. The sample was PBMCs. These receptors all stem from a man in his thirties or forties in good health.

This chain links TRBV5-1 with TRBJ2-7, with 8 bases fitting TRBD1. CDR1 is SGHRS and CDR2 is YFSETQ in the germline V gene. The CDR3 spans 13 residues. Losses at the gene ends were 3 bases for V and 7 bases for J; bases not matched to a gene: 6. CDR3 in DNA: TGCGCCAGCAGCTCCCAGGGGGCGTGGGAGCAGTACTTC. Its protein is CASSSQGAWEQYF.

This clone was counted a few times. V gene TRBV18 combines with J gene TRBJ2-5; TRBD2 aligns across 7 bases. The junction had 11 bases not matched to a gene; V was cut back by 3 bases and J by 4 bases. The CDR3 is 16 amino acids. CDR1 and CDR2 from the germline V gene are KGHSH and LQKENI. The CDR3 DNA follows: TGTGCCAGCTCACCCCAGGACCCCGGGAGGACAGAGACCCAGTACTTC. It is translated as CASSPQDPGRTETQYF.

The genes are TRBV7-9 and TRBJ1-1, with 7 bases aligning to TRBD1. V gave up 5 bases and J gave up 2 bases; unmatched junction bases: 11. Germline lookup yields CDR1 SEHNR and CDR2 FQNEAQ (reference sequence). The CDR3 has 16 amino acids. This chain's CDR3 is CASSPLKGQLNTEAFF. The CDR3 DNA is TGTGCCAGCAGCCCGTTAAAGGGACAGCTCAACACTGAAGCTTTCTTT.

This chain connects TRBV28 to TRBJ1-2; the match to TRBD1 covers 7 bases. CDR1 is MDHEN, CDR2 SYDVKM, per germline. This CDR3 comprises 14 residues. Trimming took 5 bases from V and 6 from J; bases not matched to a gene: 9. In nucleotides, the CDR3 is TGTGCCAGCAGTCAAGAGGGACAGTGGGATGGCTACACCTTC. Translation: CASSQEGQWDGYTF.

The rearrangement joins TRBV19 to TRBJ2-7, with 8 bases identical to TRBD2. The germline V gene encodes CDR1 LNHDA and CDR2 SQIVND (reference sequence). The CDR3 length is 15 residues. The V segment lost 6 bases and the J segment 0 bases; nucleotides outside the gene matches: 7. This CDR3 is CASSILAESSYEQYF. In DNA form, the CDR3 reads TGTGCCAGTAGCATACTAGCGGAGAGCTCCTACGAGCAGTACTTC.

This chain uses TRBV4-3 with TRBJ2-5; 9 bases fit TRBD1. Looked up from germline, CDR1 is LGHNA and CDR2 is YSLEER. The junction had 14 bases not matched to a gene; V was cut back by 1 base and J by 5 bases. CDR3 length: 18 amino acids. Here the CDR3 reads CASSQGLVQQGAGETQYF. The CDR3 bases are TGCGCCAGCAGCCAAGGGCTAGTACAACAGGGGGCCGGGGAGACCCAGTACTTC.

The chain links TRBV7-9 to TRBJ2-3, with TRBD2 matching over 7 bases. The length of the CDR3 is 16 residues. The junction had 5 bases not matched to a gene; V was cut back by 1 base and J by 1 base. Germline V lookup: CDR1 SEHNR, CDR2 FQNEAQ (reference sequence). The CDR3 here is CASSLVLAGGTDTQYF. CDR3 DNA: TGTGCCAGCAGCTTAGTTCTGGCGGGAGGCACAGATACGCAGTATTTT. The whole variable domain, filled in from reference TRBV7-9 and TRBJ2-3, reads DTGVSQNPRHKITKRGQNVTFRCDPISEHNRLYWYRQTLGQGPEFLTYFQNEAQLEKSRLLSDRFSAERPKGSFSTLEIQRTEQGDSAMYLCASSLVLAGGTDTQYFGPGTRLTVL.

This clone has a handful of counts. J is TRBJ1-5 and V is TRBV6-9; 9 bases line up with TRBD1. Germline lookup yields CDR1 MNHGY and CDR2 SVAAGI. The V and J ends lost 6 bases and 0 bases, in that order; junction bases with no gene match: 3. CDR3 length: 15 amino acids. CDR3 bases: TGTGCCAGCAGAGGACAGGGGAATAGCAATCAGCCCCAGCATTTT. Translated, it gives CASRGQGNSNQPQHF.

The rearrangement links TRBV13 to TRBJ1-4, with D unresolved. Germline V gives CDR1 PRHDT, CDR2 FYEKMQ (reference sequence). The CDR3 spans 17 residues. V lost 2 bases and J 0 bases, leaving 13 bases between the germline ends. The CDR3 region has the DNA TGTGCCAGCAGCTTATTCCGTCCCGGGGCAACTAATGAAAAACTGTTTTTT. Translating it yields CASSLFRPGATNEKLFF.

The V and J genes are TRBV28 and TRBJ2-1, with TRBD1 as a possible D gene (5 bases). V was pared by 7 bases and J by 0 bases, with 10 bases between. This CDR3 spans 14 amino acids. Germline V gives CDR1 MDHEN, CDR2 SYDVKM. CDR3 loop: CASTTGSSYNEQFF. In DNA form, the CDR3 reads TGTGCCAGCACTACAGGCAGCTCCTACAATGAGCAGTTCTTC.